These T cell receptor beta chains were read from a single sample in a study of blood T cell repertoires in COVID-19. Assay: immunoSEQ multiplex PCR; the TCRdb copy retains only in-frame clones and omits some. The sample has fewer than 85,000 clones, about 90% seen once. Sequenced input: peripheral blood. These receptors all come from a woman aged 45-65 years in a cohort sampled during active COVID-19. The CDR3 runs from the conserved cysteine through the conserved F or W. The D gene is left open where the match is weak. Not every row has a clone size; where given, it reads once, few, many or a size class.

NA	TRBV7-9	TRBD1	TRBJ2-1	CASSPRQGPNNEQFF	TGTGCCAGCAGCCCCCGACAGGGCCCTAACAATGAGCAGTTCTTC
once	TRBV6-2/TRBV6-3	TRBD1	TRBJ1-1	CASSHPGQGATEAFF	TGTGCCAGCAGTCACCCTGGACAGGGGGCTACTGAAGCTTTCTTT
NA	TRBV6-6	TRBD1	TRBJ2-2	CASSYGTGNTGELFF	TGTGCCAGCAGTTACGGGACAGGGAACACCGGGGAGCTGTTTTTT
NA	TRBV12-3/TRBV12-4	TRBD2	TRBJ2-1	CASSLPAGEQFF	TGTGCCAGCAGTTTACCAGCGGGGGAGCAGTTCTTC
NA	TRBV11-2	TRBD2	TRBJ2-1	CASTVTSGSLNEQFF	TGTGCCAGCACCGTAACTAGCGGGAGTCTCAATGAGCAGTTCTTC
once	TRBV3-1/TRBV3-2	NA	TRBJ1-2	CASRSRGTPNYGYTF	TGTGCCAGCAGGTCACGCGGGACCCCTAACTATGGCTACACCTTC
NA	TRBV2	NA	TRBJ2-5	CASSSPDIQETQYF	TGTGCCAGCAGCTCGCCGGACATTCAAGAGACCCAGTACTTC
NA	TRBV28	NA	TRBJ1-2	CASSPQGFAGYTF	TGTGCCAGCAGTCCCCAGGGTTTTGCGGGCTACACCTTC
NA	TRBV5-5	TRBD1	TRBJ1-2	CASSLTGTGAGYTF	TGTGCCAGCAGCTTGACCGGGACAGGGGCTGGCTACACCTTC
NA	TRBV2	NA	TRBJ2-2	CASSLQGAGELFF	TGTGCCAGCAGTCTACAGGGCGCCGGGGAGCTGTTTTTT
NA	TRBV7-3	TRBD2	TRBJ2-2	CASSFQTSGTGELFF	TGTGCCAGCAGCTTTCAGACTAGCGGCACCGGGGAGCTGTTTTTT
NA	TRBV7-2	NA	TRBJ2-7	CASSLDQGGPYEQYF	TGTGCCAGCAGCTTAGACCAGGGTGGCCCCTACGAGCAGTACTTC
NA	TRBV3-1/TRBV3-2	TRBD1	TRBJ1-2	CASSQGRTGLYGYTF	TGTGCCAGCAGCCAAGGACGGACAGGCCTCTATGGCTACACCTTC
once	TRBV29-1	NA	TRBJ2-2	CSVPSGNTGELFF	TGCAGCGTACCGAGCGGGAACACCGGGGAGCTGTTTTTT
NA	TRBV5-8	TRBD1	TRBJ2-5	CASRLGQGERETQYF	TGTGCCAGCAGGCTGGGACAGGGTGAGCGGGAGACCCAGTACTTC
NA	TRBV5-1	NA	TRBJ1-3	CASRLDISGNTIYF	TGCGCCAGCAGACTCGACATCTCTGGAAACACCATATATTTT
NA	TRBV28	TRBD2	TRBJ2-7	CASSAPSAGGNEQYF	TGTGCCAGCAGTGCACCGTCCGCGGGGGGCAACGAGCAGTACTTC
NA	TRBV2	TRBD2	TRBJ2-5	CASRLAGFPRETQYF	TGTGCCAGCAGATTAGCGGGGTTCCCCCGGGAGACCCAGTACTTC
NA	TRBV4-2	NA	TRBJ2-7	CASSPIGAYEQYF	TGTGCCAGCAGCCCAATAGGAGCCTACGAGCAGTACTTC
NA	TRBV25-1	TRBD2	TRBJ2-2	CASIPASGAGELFF	TGTGCCAGCATTCCGGCTAGCGGTGCCGGGGAGCTGTTTTTT
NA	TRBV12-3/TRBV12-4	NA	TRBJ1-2	CASSLWGVGGYTF	TGTGCCAGCAGTTTATGGGGGGTAGGAGGCTACACCTTC
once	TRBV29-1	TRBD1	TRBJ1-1	CSVFRGRTEAFF	TGCAGCGTTTTTAGGGGGCGCACTGAAGCTTTCTTT
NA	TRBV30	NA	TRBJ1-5	CAWSVGGGNQPQHF	TGTGCCTGGAGTGTAGGGGGAGGCAATCAGCCCCAGCATTTT
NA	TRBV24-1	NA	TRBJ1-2	CATSDHREPANYGYTF	TGTGCCACCAGTGACCACAGGGAACCAGCTAACTATGGCTACACCTTC
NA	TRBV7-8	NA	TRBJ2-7	CASSSELDYEQYF	TGTGCCAGCAGCTCGGAGCTCGACTACGAGCAGTACTTC
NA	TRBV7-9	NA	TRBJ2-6	CASSLAPGAEFSGANVLTF	TGTGCCAGCAGCTTAGCGCCAGGGGCAGAGTTCTCTGGGGCCAACGTCCTGACTTTC
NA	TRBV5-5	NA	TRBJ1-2	CASSFGGSNYGYTF	TGTGCCAGCAGCTTTGGCGGGTCTAACTATGGCTACACCTTC
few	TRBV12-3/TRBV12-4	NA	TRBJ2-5	CASSLQETQYF	TGTGCCAGCAGTCTCCAGGAGACCCAGTACTTC
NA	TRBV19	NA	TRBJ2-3	CASSSTVRTDAQYF	TGTGCCAGTAGTAGTACAGTGAGAACTGATGCGCAGTATTTT
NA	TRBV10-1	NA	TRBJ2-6	CASSPQRGANVLTF	TGCGCCAGCAGCCCCCAGCGGGGGGCCAACGTCCTGACTTTC
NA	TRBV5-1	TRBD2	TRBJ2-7	CASSLVTSGTDEQYF	TGCGCCAGCAGCTTGGTTACTAGCGGGACCGACGAGCAGTACTTC
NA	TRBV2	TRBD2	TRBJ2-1	CASLSGTSGSRQFF	TGTGCCAGTTTATCCGGGACTAGCGGGAGTCGGCAGTTCTTC
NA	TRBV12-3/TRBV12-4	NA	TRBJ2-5	CASSLLETQYF	TGTGCCAGCAGTTTACTGGAGACCCAGTACTTC
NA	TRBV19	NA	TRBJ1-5	CASRKDSINQPQHF	TGTGCCAGTAGAAAGGACTCCATTAATCAGCCCCAGCATTTT
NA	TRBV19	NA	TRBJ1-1	CASSPREAFEAFF	TGTGCCAGTAGTCCCCGGGAGGCGTTTGAAGCTTTCTTT
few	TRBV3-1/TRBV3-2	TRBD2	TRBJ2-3	CASSHRLAGVLTDTQYF	TGTGCCAGCAGTCATAGACTAGCCGGCGTCCTCACAGATACGCAGTATTTT
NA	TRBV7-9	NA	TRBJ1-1	CASSYRLVQGRTEAFF	TGTGCCAGCAGCTACCGTTTGGTGCAGGGAAGGACTGAAGCTTTCTTT
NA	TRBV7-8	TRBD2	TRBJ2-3	CASSTRAAGLAGSTDTQYF	TGTGCCAGCAGCACCAGAGCCGCGGGACTAGCGGGCAGCACAGATACGCAGTATTTT
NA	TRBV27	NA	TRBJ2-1	CASSLFQYYNEQFF	TGTGCCAGCAGTTTATTTCAGTACTACAATGAGCAGTTCTTC
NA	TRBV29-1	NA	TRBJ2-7	CSVLGEVYEQYF	TGCAGCGTTTTGGGAGAAGTCTACGAGCAGTACTTC
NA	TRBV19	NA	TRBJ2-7	CASSIGLGPYEQYF	TGTGCCAGTAGTATAGGGCTGGGGCCCTACGAGCAGTACTTC
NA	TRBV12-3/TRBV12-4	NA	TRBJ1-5	CASGRGSNQPQHF	TGTGCCAGCGGTAGGGGTAGCAATCAGCCCCAGCATTTT
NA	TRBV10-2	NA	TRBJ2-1	CASRGSFREQFF	TGCGCCAGCAGGGGGAGTTTCCGGGAGCAGTTCTTC
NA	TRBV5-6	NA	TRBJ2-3	CASSSSGRYTDTQYF	TGTGCCAGCAGCTCGTCAGGGAGGTACACAGATACGCAGTATTTT
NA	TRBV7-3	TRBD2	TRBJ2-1	CASSSWGAAGREGHSNEQFF	TGTGCCAGCAGCTCTTGGGGGGCGGCGGGCCGGGAGGGCCATAGCAATGAGCAGTTCTTC
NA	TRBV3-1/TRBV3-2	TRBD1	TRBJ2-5	CASSHPTGGGETQYF	TGTGCCAGCAGCCACCCGACAGGGGGTGGTGAGACCCAGTACTTC
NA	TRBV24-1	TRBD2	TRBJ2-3	CATRGPPGLAGGFSPSSSTDTQYF	TGTGCCACTAGAGGCCCACCGGGACTAGCGGGAGGGTTCTCCCCCTCTTCTAGCACAGATACGCAGTATTTT